The entry below gives a single TCR beta chain sequence along with its context. Its target is not known. The study ran its PCR with 60 Vbeta and 13 Jbeta primers. Here immunoSEQ multiplex PCR was the method, and the copy in TCRdb shows in-frame clones only, minus some. In the table there are over 150,000 clones, roughly 80% of which are singletons. V was clipped by 8 bases and J by 3 bases, with 17 bases between them. The CDR3 totals 14 residues. The germline V gene encodes CDR1 MNHNS and CDR2 SASEGT. The record originates from a study of cytomegalovirus exposure and HLA in healthy donors. Findings and caveats of the study: The Asian-associated ancestry cluster reportedly had fewer N-insertions than the 666-donor mean in a later analysis.

The clonotype was recovered from a man under 40 in good health and CMV-seropositive. The sample was PBMCs. The genes are TRBV6-1 and TRBJ2-7; D may be TRBD2 (6 bases). CDR3 sequence: CASRSGASLYEQYF. The CDR3, as DNA: TGTGCCAGCCGCTCGGGAGCCTCCCTCTACGAGCAGTACTTC.